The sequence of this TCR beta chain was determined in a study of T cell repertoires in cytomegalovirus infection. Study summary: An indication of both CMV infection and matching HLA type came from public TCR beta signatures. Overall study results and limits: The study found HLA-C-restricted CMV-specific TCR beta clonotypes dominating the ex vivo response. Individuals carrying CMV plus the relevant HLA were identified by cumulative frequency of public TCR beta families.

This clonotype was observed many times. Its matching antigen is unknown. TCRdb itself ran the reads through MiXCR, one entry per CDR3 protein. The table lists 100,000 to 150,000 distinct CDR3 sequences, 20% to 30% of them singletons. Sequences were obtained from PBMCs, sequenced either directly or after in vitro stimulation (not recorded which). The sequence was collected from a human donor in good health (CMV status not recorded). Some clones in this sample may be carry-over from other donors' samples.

The CDR3 region has the DNA TGTGCCAGCAGCTTATTAGAACTTACGACGCAGTATTTT. This gives the protein CASSLLELTTQYF. The chain links TRBV11-2 to TRBJ2-3; D call uncertain. The CDR3 sequence is 13 residues long. Trimming took off 2 bases at V and 9 bases at J, with 12 bases between the two ends. Germline CDR1 SGHAT, CDR2 FQNNGV.